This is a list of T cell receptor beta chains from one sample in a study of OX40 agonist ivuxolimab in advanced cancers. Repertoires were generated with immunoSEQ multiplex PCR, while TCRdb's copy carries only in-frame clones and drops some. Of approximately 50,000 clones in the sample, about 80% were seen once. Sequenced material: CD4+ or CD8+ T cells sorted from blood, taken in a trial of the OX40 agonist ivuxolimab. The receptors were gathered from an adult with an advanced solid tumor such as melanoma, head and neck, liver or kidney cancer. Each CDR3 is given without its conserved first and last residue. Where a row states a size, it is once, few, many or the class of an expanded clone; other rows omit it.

CDR3 protein: ATSRGGRDSLSGEQY
clone size: NA
V gene: TRBV15
J gene: TRBJ2-7

CDR3 protein: ASSSPTGHQPQH
clone size: NA
V gene: TRBV7-2
J gene: TRBJ1-5

CDR3 protein: ASRGQGSQPQH
clone size: once
V gene: TRBV2
J gene: TRBJ1-5

CDR3 protein: AWSYSTDTQY
clone size: NA
V gene: TRBV30
J gene: TRBJ2-3

CDR3 protein: ASSLVGSGTDTQY
clone size: NA
V gene: TRBV28
J gene: TRBJ2-3

CDR3 protein: ASSGSGLRGETQY
clone size: NA
V gene: TRBV7-2
J gene: TRBJ2-5

CDR3 protein: ASSPRTGGIGELF
clone size: NA
V gene: TRBV9
J gene: TRBJ2-2

CDR3 protein: ASSEGSWGGNQPQH
clone size: NA
V gene: TRBV6-1
J gene: TRBJ1-5

CDR3 protein: ASSLGVGLMNTEAF
clone size: NA
V gene: TRBV7-2
J gene: TRBJ1-1

CDR3 protein: ASSPRPASDYNEQF
clone size: NA
V gene: TRBV7-9
J gene: TRBJ2-1

CDR3 protein: ASSVDRPNYGYT
clone size: NA
V gene: TRBV5-1
J gene: TRBJ1-2

CDR3 protein: ASSLVAGTLNEQY
clone size: NA
V gene: TRBV7-6
J gene: TRBJ2-7

CDR3 protein: ATGKPPTEKLF
clone size: NA
V gene: TRBV6-5
J gene: TRBJ1-4

CDR3 protein: ASSDPPPAGGQF
clone size: NA
V gene: TRBV25-1
J gene: TRBJ2-1

CDR3 protein: ASSLAGEEPEAF
clone size: NA
V gene: TRBV5-4
J gene: TRBJ1-1

CDR3 protein: ASSSSTGLREQY
clone size: NA
V gene: TRBV28
J gene: TRBJ2-7

CDR3 protein: ASSPPLGTLH
clone size: NA
V gene: TRBV6-5
J gene: TRBJ1-6

CDR3 protein: ASSSTGDNEQF
clone size: once
V gene: TRBV5-1
J gene: TRBJ2-1

CDR3 protein: ASSSTRSGNTIY
clone size: few
V gene: TRBV7-8
J gene: TRBJ1-3

CDR3 protein: ASSMPGGFYGYT
clone size: NA
V gene: TRBV19
J gene: TRBJ1-2

CDR3 protein: ASSVGGARGGSYNEQF
clone size: NA
V gene: TRBV9
J gene: TRBJ2-1

CDR3 protein: ASSQQGRSYEQY
clone size: once
V gene: TRBV7-9
J gene: TRBJ2-7

CDR3 protein: ASSARQGETDTQY
clone size: NA
V gene: TRBV9
J gene: TRBJ2-3

CDR3 protein: ASSSDRAYGYT
clone size: NA
V gene: TRBV10-1
J gene: TRBJ1-2

CDR3 protein: ASSLLAGGQVVQF
clone size: NA
V gene: TRBV6-4
J gene: TRBJ2-1

CDR3 protein: ASSLGGFQETQY
clone size: NA
V gene: TRBV7-8
J gene: TRBJ2-5

CDR3 protein: ASSSEGASGKIKNIQY
clone size: NA
V gene: TRBV7-2
J gene: TRBJ2-4

CDR3 protein: ASSPMTSSITGELF
clone size: NA
V gene: TRBV18
J gene: TRBJ2-2

CDR3 protein: ASSQDWETGPYEQY
clone size: NA
V gene: TRBV4-1
J gene: TRBJ2-7

CDR3 protein: ASSPRGGANTGELF
clone size: NA
V gene: TRBV18
J gene: TRBJ2-2

CDR3 protein: ASSFSLSSYEQY
clone size: NA
V gene: TRBV7-2
J gene: TRBJ2-7

CDR3 protein: ASSELGDTGANVLT
clone size: NA
V gene: TRBV25-1
J gene: TRBJ2-6

CDR3 protein: ASSRRAGTEAF
clone size: NA
V gene: TRBV7-8
J gene: TRBJ1-1

CDR3 protein: ASSPLTSTDTQY
clone size: NA
V gene: TRBV7-9
J gene: TRBJ2-3

CDR3 protein: ASSPKPQGALSNQPQH
clone size: NA
V gene: TRBV11-2
J gene: TRBJ1-5

CDR3 protein: ASSPGTSGGAQETQY
clone size: NA
V gene: TRBV5-4
J gene: TRBJ2-5

CDR3 protein: ASSPVTGTFEAF
clone size: NA
V gene: TRBV18
J gene: TRBJ1-1

CDR3 protein: ASGATGGRYEQY
clone size: NA
V gene: TRBV2
J gene: TRBJ2-7

CDR3 protein: ASSPPEGTYEQY
clone size: NA
V gene: TRBV18
J gene: TRBJ2-7

CDR3 protein: ASSPGASGRGETQY
clone size: NA
V gene: TRBV5-4
J gene: TRBJ2-5

CDR3 protein: ASSRQLGWDEQF
clone size: NA
V gene: TRBV7-2
J gene: TRBJ2-1

CDR3 protein: ASSVFRQGPTEAF
clone size: NA
V gene: TRBV2
J gene: TRBJ1-1

CDR3 protein: ASSSSTGWPGELF
clone size: few
V gene: TRBV7-9
J gene: TRBJ2-2

CDR3 protein: ASNPRRWAMNTEAF
clone size: NA
V gene: TRBV28
J gene: TRBJ1-1

CDR3 protein: ASSLTGTHGYEQY
clone size: NA
V gene: TRBV7-3
J gene: TRBJ2-7

CDR3 protein: ASSPDMDTQY
clone size: NA
V gene: TRBV18
J gene: TRBJ2-3

CDR3 protein: ASSPLAGGSYEQY
clone size: NA
V gene: TRBV18
J gene: TRBJ2-7

CDR3 protein: ASRRDDRGYGYT
clone size: NA
V gene: TRBV5-1
J gene: TRBJ1-2

CDR3 protein: ASSLGGTINEKLF
clone size: NA
V gene: TRBV5-4
J gene: TRBJ1-4

CDR3 protein: ASSYRAEQY
clone size: NA
V gene: TRBV6-6
J gene: TRBJ2-7

CDR3 protein: ASSSTVTPFQNYGYT
clone size: NA
V gene: TRBV7-2
J gene: TRBJ1-2

CDR3 protein: AVRGLDPDTDTQY
clone size: NA
V gene: TRBV10-3
J gene: TRBJ2-3

CDR3 protein: ASTTGNSPLH
clone size: NA
V gene: TRBV6-5
J gene: TRBJ1-6

CDR3 protein: ASSRYYNQPQH
clone size: NA
V gene: TRBV11-2
J gene: TRBJ1-5

CDR3 protein: ASSIGKGPYEQY
clone size: NA
V gene: TRBV19
J gene: TRBJ2-7

CDR3 protein: ASSLDRQKYEQY
clone size: NA
V gene: TRBV5-4
J gene: TRBJ2-7

CDR3 protein: ASSVSGTGPYEQY
clone size: NA
V gene: TRBV6-1
J gene: TRBJ2-7